Sequencing of this T cell receptor beta chain was carried out in a study of T cells in Graves' hyperthyroidism and ophthalmopathy. Authors of the study amplified TCR beta CDR3 regions from RNA transcripts. The primer set for the first-round RT-PCR of the TCR CDR3 was HTBI. Each CDR3 protein gets one entry after TCRdb re-called the multiplex PCR reads with MiXCR. The sample lists 300,000 to 450,000 distinct CDR3 sequences, around 13% occurring once. Study-wide points: Stable hyperthyroidism and ophthalmopathy were separated using 13 V-J signatures. The blood repertoire included most of the expanded thyroid clonotypes above 0.001.

This clonotype was counted at least ten times. The antigen remains undetermined. Among ophthalmopathy patients, the Clinical Activity Score reached at least 3, the NOSPECS grade reached at least 4, and duration remained under 3 months. Fresh 10 ml peripheral blood yielded PBMCs. CDR3 length: 12 residues. V gave up 10 bases and J gave up 5 bases, with 12 bases separating them. CDR1 is MNHEY and CDR2 is SMNVEV in the germline V gene (reference sequence). This TCR came from a woman aged 30 to 39 with Graves' ophthalmopathy. This sequence joins TRBV27 and TRBJ2-1; a possible D gene is TRBD1 (6 bases). Sequencing was carried out using blood. CDR3 residues: CATHGDNNEQFF. CDR3 coding DNA: TGTGCCACCCACGGGGACAACAATGAGCAGTTCTTC.